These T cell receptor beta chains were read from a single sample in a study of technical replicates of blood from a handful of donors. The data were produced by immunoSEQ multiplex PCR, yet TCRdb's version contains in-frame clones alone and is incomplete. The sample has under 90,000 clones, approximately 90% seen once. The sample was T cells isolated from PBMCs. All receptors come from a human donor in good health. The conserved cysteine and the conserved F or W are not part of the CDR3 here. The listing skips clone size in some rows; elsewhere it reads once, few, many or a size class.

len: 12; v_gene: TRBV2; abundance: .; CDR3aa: ASREDSGGFEQY
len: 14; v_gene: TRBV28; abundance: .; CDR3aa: ASSLYWGVGAYEQY
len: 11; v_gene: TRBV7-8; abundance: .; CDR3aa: AHARSSTGELF
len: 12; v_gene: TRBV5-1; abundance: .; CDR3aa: ASSSQGDSDVLT
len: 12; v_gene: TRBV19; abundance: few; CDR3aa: ASSYRGQFTEAF
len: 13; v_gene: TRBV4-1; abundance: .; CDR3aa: ASGQAGAGTRELF
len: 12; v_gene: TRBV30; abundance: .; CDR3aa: AWSVQAGTYLQY
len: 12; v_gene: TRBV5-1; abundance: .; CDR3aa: ASSGEGSGAGSN
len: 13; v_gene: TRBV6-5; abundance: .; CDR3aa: ASSSVGADDYGYT
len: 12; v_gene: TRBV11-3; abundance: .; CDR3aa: ASSSRTDNSPLH
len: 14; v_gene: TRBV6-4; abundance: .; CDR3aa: ASSDSASGGSDEQF
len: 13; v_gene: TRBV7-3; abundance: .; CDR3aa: ASSLDRTGANVLT
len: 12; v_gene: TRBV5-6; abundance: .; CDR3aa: ASSWGEANYEQY
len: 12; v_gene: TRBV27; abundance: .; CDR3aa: ASSFGRMVDEQF
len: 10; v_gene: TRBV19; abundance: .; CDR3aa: ASGTANTEAF
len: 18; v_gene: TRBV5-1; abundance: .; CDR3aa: ASSLGDRGQGGKTNEKLF
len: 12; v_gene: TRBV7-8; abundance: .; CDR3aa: ASSIRGGNTEAF
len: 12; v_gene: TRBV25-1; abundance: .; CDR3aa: ASSPPTGAWELF
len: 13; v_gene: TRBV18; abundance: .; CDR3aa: ASSPRTSGVDTQY
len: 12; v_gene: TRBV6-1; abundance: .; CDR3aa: ASTTGDSGNTIY
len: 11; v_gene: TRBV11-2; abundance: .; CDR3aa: ASSTQGGQPQH
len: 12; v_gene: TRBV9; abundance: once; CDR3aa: ASSVWGGNQPQH
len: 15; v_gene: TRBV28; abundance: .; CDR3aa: ASSSTPAADLTDTQY
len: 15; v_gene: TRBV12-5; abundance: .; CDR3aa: ASGTPPTRTGNNEQF
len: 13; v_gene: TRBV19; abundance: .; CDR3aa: ASSVDWPSYNEQF
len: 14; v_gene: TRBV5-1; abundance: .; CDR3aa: ASSFPRGGLPGELF
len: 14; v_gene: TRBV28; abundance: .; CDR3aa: ASRFGGPLITDTQY
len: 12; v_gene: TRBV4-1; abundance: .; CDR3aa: ASSQEWTGETQY
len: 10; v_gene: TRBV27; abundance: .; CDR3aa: ASSLTGETQY
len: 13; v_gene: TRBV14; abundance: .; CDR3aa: ASSFTGTGGYGYT
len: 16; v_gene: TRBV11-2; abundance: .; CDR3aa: ASNNLGQREGGTGELF
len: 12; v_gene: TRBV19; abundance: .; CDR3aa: ASSDRGMNTEAF
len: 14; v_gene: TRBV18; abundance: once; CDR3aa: ASSPPGQGFYNEQF
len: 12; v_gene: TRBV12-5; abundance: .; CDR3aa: ASGSSSSADTQY
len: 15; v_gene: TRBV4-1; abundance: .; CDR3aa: ASSQDRRQGAHTEAF
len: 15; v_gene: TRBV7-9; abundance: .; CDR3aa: ASRSDPGLAYTDTQY
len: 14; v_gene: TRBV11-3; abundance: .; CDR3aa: ASSLSFGRMNTEAF
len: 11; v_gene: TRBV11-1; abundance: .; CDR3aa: ASSLQRYNEQF
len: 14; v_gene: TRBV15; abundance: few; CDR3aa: ATSRDPSGGVDEQF
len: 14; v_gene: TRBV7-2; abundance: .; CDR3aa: ASSLSLATYSYEQY
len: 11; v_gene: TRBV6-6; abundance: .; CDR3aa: ASSYGGWYEQY
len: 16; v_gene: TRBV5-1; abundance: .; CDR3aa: ASSLRRRGGFWNQPQH
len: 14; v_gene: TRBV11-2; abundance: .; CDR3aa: ASSLGLPSSYNEQF
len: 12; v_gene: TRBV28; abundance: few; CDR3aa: ASTFTGGNAEAF
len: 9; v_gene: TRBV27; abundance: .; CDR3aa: ASGIADTQY
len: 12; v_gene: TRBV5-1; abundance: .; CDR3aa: ASRDDRGGETQY
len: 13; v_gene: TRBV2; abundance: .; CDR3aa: ASRATGSRNQPQH
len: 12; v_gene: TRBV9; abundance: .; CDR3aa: ASSVVGGSTEAF
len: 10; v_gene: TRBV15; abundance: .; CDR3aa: ATSRGGQPQH
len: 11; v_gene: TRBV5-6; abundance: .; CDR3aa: ASSLGTEGGYT